These 23 T cell receptor beta chains share one sample of origin, sequenced in a study of CD8 T cells in ankylosing spondylitis. The study's findings and limits: A motif in TCR beta, a set of about eight highly homologous variants, appeared characteristic of ankylosing spondylitis blood.

Their recognized antigens are unknown. In TCRdb, the 5' RACE reads were re-called with MiXCR into one record per CDR3 protein. The table lists 390,000 or so distinct CDR3 sequences, 20% to 25% of them singletons. Material for sequencing was blood, either unsorted or a sorted T cell fraction (not recorded which). Every receptor here comes from a male donor with ankylosing spondylitis.

Ten or more counts support this clonotype. The V call is TRBV29-1, the J call TRBJ2-7; 12 positions agree with TRBD2. This CDR3 comprises 13 residues. The germline V gene encodes CDR1 SQVTM and CDR2 ANQGSEA. The junction had 5 bases not matched to a gene; V was cut back by 7 bases and J by 4 bases. The CDR3 sequence: CSAEGTSGYEQYF. The CDR3, as DNA: TGCAGCGCCGAAGGGACTAGCGGGTACGAGCAGTACTTC.

The V and J genes are TRBV7-9 and TRBJ1-5; 8 bases are shared with TRBD1. V dropped 1 base and J dropped 2; count of bases not matched to a gene: 7. This CDR3 is built from 17 residues. CDR1 is SEHNR and CDR2 is FQNEAQ in the germline V gene (reference sequence). The CDR3 here is CASSLGQGTSGNQPQHF. The CDR3 DNA follows: TGTGCCAGCAGCTTAGGACAGGGGACAAGTGGCAATCAGCCCCAGCATTTT. The variable domain in full, completed from reference TRBV7-9 and TRBJ1-5, reads DTGVSQNPRHKITKRGQNVTFRCDPISEHNRLYWYRQTLGQGPEFLTYFQNEAQLEKSRLLSDRFSAERPKGSFSTLEIQRTEQGDSAMYLCASSLGQGTSGNQPQHFGDGTRLSIL.

This clonotype has a count of ten or more. The J gene is TRBJ1-2, the V gene TRBV19, with a possible D match to TRBD1 (6 bases). V gave up 6 bases and J gave up 4 bases, with 18 bases separating them. This CDR3 contains 15 residues. CDR1 and CDR2 from the germline V gene are LNHDA and SQIVND (reference sequence). Written as DNA, the CDR3 is TGTGCCAGTAGCCGCACCAGGGGAGATAGCTATGGCTACACCTTC. Encoded protein: CASSRTRGDSYGYTF.

CDR3 residues: CASSEGGIPNTGELFF. The CDR3 DNA reads as TGTGCCAGCAGTGAAGGGGGGATTCCGAACACCGGGGAGCTGTTTTTT. The V call is TRBV2, the J call TRBJ2-2, with D perhaps assigned TRBD1 or TRBD2 (5 bases each). Germline V gene sequence: CDR1 SNHLY, CDR2 FYNNEI. The CDR3 is 16 residues long. The ends were cut back, 1 base at V and 0 bases at J, with 9 bases in the middle.

The chain is built from TRBV4-1 and TRBJ1-1; a weak D match, TRBD1 (6 bases). Trimming pared 1 base from V and 11 bases from J, leaving 20 bases between. Looked up from germline, CDR1 is MGHRA and CDR2 is YSYEKL. The CDR3 is made up of 15 amino acids. In nucleotides, the CDR3 is TGCGCCAGCAGCCAAGGAACCGGGACACAAGGGAAGGCTTTCTTT. It is translated as CASSQGTGTQGKAFF.

This rearrangement joins TRBV12-3 or TRBV12-4 to TRBJ2-3; D not resolved. V lost 5 bases and J 1 base, leaving 13 bases between the germline ends. This CDR3 contains 15 residues. The CDR3 loop is CASSPAAPRTDTQYF. CDR3 nucleotides: TGTGCCAGCAGTCCGGCGGCCCCTCGCACAGATACGCAGTATTTT.

This chain links TRBV7-2 with TRBJ2-7, with D tentatively TRBD2 (5 bases). Germline V CDR1 and CDR2: SGHTA, FQGNSA. Trimming removed 5 bases from V and 4 bases from J, with 18 bases in between. This CDR3 has 15 amino acids. Written as DNA, the CDR3 is TGTGCCAGCAGCGCCCGAGAGGGAATAGGGTACGAGCAGTACTTC. It is translated as CASSAREGIGYEQYF. Complete variable domain (other parts from reference TRBV7-2 and TRBJ2-7): GAGVSQSPSNKVTEKGKDVELRCDPISGHTALYWYRQSLGQGLEFLIYFQGNSAPDKSGLPSDRFSAERTGGSVSTLTIQRTQQEDSAVYLCASSAREGIGYEQYFGPGTRLTVT.

This clonotype occurred a few times. V usage is TRBV28 and J usage is TRBJ1-1; D remains ambiguous. The germline V gene has CDR1 MDHEN and CDR2 SYDVKM. Trimming cost V 3 bases and J 5 bases, with 4 bases left between them. CDR3 size: 11 residues. The CDR3 loop reads CASSFSTEAFF. The CDR3 DNA follows: TGTGCCAGCAGTTTCAGTACTGAAGCTTTCTTT.

This clonotype was seen a few times. The chain recombines TRBV12-3 or TRBV12-4 with TRBJ1-5, with D possibly being TRBD1 (6 bases). CDR3 length equals 14 residues. V gave up 8 bases and J gave up 0 bases, with 11 bases separating them. CDR3 loop: CASAGQNSNQPQHF. Here the CDR3 DNA reads TGTGCCAGCGCGGGACAAAATAGCAATCAGCCCCAGCATTTT.

This clonotype was observed a handful of times. The gene calls are TRBV11-2 and TRBJ2-3, with a possible D match to TRBD2 (8 bases). The CDR3 totals 19 residues. Per germline, CDR1 SGHAT and CDR2 FQNNGV. V dropped 1 base and J dropped 0 bases, with 20 bases sitting between them. The CDR3 is CASSLVGQLTSGSTDTQYF. CDR3 in DNA: TGTGCCAGCAGCTTAGTGGGACAGCTTACTAGCGGCAGCACAGATACGCAGTATTTT. Drawing the rest from reference TRBV11-2 and TRBJ2-3, the complete variable domain is EAGVAQSPRYKIIEKRQSVAFWCNPISGHATLYWYQQILGQGPKLLIQFQNNGVVDDSQLPKDRFSAERLKGVDSTLKIQPAKLEDSAVYLCASSLVGQLTSGSTDTQYFGPGTRLTVL.

The rearrangement uses TRBV7-2 and TRBJ1-1, with unresolved D. The CDR3 is 15 residues long. With 6 bases removed from V and 0 bases from J, the gap between germline ends came to 14 bases. The germline CDR1 and CDR2 sequences are SGHTA and FQGNSA. CDR3 in amino acids: CASRPLQQVNTEAFF. DNA of the CDR3: TGTGCCAGCAGACCACTACAGCAGGTGAACACTGAAGCTTTCTTT.

The chain is built from TRBV5-1 and TRBJ2-5; 7 bases match TRBD2. V trimming: 4 bases; J trimming: 1 base; junction bases outside the gene matches: 10. CDR3 length: 16 residues. The germline V gene encodes CDR1 SGHRS and CDR2 YFSETQ. CDR3 in amino acids: CASSRGVGGAQETQYF. In DNA form, the CDR3 reads TGCGCCAGCAGCCGGGGGGTCGGGGGAGCCCAAGAGACCCAGTACTTC.

In its sample, this clonotype was seen many times. The chain employs TRBV11-2 and TRBJ2-7; TRBD1 matches 10 bases. CDR3 length: 15 amino acids. CDR1 is SGHAT and CDR2 is FQNNGV in the germline V gene. The V gene end was trimmed by 5 bases and the J gene end by 4 bases; junction bases not matched to a gene: 8. The DNA of the CDR3 is TGTGCCAGCAGCACTCACCGGGGACAGGGGTACGAGCAGTACTTC. Translation: CASSTHRGQGYEQYF. The variable domain in full, completed from reference TRBV11-2 and TRBJ2-7, reads EAGVAQSPRYKIIEKRQSVAFWCNPISGHATLYWYQQILGQGPKLLIQFQNNGVVDDSQLPKDRFSAERLKGVDSTLKIQPAKLEDSAVYLCASSTHRGQGYEQYFGPGTRLTVT.

This clonotype was recorded a few times. The V and J genes are TRBV4-3 and TRBJ2-7, with no clear D. Germline V gives CDR1 LGHNA, CDR2 YSLEER. Trimming took off 0 bases at V and 2 bases at J, with 11 bases between the two ends. CDR3 length: 15 residues. DNA for the CDR3: TGCGCCAGCAGCCAAGATCCGGCACGACCCTACGAGCAGTACTTC. Translating it yields CASSQDPARPYEQYF.

This clonotype has just a few counts. The rearrangement links TRBV5-1 to TRBJ2-3; possible D gene TRBD1, 5 bases. The length of the CDR3 is 17 residues. Germline CDR1 SGHRS, CDR2 YFSETQ. V was trimmed by 2 bases and J by 2 bases, leaving 18 bases between them. CDR3 loop: CASSFSPTGPLTDTQYF. In DNA, the CDR3 is TGCGCCAGCAGCTTTTCCCCTACAGGACCCCTCACAGATACGCAGTATTTT.

The chain has TRBV7-8 and TRBJ2-5; TRBD2 aligns across 7 bases. Germline CDR1 and CDR2: SGHVS and FQNEAQ. The CDR3 runs 17 residues. The J segment lost 1 base and the V segment lost 1 base, leaving 9 bases of the junction unmatched. The CDR3 reads CASSLGGLAEPQETQYF. DNA for the CDR3: TGTGCCAGCAGCTTAGGTGGTCTAGCGGAACCCCAAGAGACCCAGTACTTC. Full variable domain (missing parts from reference TRBV7-8 and TRBJ2-5): GAGVSQSPRYKVAKRGQDVALRCDPISGHVSLFWYQQALGQGPEFLTYFQNEAQLDKSGLPSDRFFAERPEGSVSTLKIQRTQQEDSAVYLCASSLGGLAEPQETQYFGPGTRLLVL.

This clonotype occurred many times. The chain's CDR3 is CASSRTSGATDTQYF. CDR3 sequence (DNA): TGCGCCAGCAGCCGGACTAGTGGGGCCACAGATACGCAGTATTTT. The rearrangement links TRBV5-1 to TRBJ2-3; 7 bases map to TRBD2. Germline V lookup: CDR1 SGHRS, CDR2 YFSETQ. The V gene end was trimmed by 4 bases and the J gene end by 2 bases; junction bases not matched to a gene: 7. CDR3 length: 15 residues.

The V call is TRBV4-2, the J call TRBJ1-1; D not resolved. This CDR3 has 13 residues. The germline CDR1 and CDR2 sequences are LGHNA and YNFKEQ. V lost 0 bases to trimming and J lost 9 bases, with 11 bases between them. The CDR3 bases are TGTGCCAGCAGCCAAGATACCTCGGAAAAAGCTTTCTTT. Encoded protein: CASSQDTSEKAFF.

The chain couples TRBV11-3 to TRBJ2-5; D may be TRBD1 (6 bases). The CDR3 is 13 residues long. Trimming removed 6 bases from V and 4 bases from J, with 12 bases in between. Germline CDR1 reads SGHNT; CDR2 reads YENEEA. The CDR3 DNA sequence: TGTGCCAGCAGGCAAACAGGGACAGAGACCCAGTACTTC. Translating gives CASRQTGTETQYF.

The table lists this clonotype with a few counts. The chain has TRBV24-1 and TRBJ2-5, with D perhaps TRBD1 (5 bases). The germline V gene has CDR1 KGHDR and CDR2 SFDVKD. Between the trimmed V and J ends, which lost 4 bases and 4 bases, there was a span of 15 bases. The CDR3 runs 15 residues. The CDR3 DNA follows: TGTGCCACCAGTGACCCCAGCAGGGTGGGAGAGACCCAGTACTTC. Protein product: CATSDPSRVGETQYF.

The chain joins TRBV6-6 to TRBJ2-1; 7 bases match TRBD1. CDR3 length: 13 residues. With V trimmed by 6 bases and J by 5 bases, 4 bases remained unmatched. Germline V gives CDR1 MNHNY, CDR2 SVGAGI (reference sequence). This chain's CDR3 is CASRLDRNNEQFF. In DNA form, the CDR3 reads TGTGCCAGCAGACTGGACAGGAACAATGAGCAGTTCTTC.

The genes are TRBV12-5 and TRBJ1-2; TRBD1 agrees at 9 bases. The CDR3 is 16 residues long. The V and J ends lost 1 base and 6 bases, in that order; junction bases with no gene match: 9. The germline V gene has CDR1 LGHNT and CDR2 FRNRAP. The CDR3, as DNA: TGTGCTAGTGGTTTGGCGCATCGACAGGGGGAGGATGGCTACACCTTC. Translated: CASGLAHRQGEDGYTF.

This clonotype has a count of ten or more. This chain connects TRBV6-5 to TRBJ1-1; the match to TRBD1 covers 8 bases. With V trimmed by 4 bases and J by 0 bases, 7 bases remained unmatched. The CDR3 has 16 residues. CDR1 and CDR2 from the germline V gene are MNHEY and SVGAGI. The CDR3 is CASSLLSGQVNTEAFF. The DNA for the CDR3 is TGTGCCAGCAGTTTACTATCGGGACAGGTGAACACTGAAGCTTTCTTT.